The 4 T cell receptor beta chains given below trace back to one sample, sequenced in a study of blood T cell repertoires in COVID-19. The data were produced by immunoSEQ multiplex PCR, yet TCRdb's version contains in-frame clones alone and is incomplete. The sample lists some 70,000 clones; roughly nine tenths were seen once. What was sequenced was peripheral blood. All receptors derive from a human donor in a cohort sampled during active COVID-19.

The gene calls are TRBV2 and TRBJ2-1; weak D call: TRBD2 (5 bases). Trimming took off 7 bases at V and 12 bases at J, with 19 bases between the two ends. The CDR3 consists of 13 residues. In germline, CDR1 is SNHLY, CDR2 FYNNEI. The CDR3 protein is CASTRTAPVGQFF. Here the CDR3 DNA reads TGTGCCAGCACTAGGACTGCCCCGGTCGGGCAGTTCTTC.

The rearrangement uses TRBV6-4 and TRBJ2-2; tentative D call: TRBD1 (5 bases). The germline V gene encodes CDR1 MRHNA and CDR2 SNTAGT. The CDR3 is 14 residues long. Trimming took 6 bases from V and 2 from J, leaving 10 bases between them. The CDR3 DNA follows: TGTGCCAGCAGCAAGGGGTTAAACACCGGGGAGCTGTTTTTT. Its protein is CASSKGLNTGELFF.

The J gene is TRBJ2-7, the V gene TRBV7-2; D possibly corresponds to TRBD1 (6 bases). This CDR3 is 13 amino acids long. The V end lost 5 bases, the J end lost 6 bases, and 14 bases lay between the germline ends. Germline CDR1 and CDR2: SGHTA and FQGNSA. CDR3 in amino acids: CASSANRDGEQYF. CDR3 in DNA: TGTGCCAGCAGCGCTAACAGGGACGGCGAGCAGTACTTC.

This clone has a handful of counts. V is TRBV12-5 and J is TRBJ2-7, with D perhaps TRBD2 (5 bases). The CDR3 is 11 amino acids. The germline V gene has CDR1 LGHNT and CDR2 FRNRAP. The V and J ends lost 3 bases and 7 bases respectively, with 7 bases between them. DNA for the CDR3: TGTGCTAGTGGTTTCGGGGAGGAGCAGTACTTC. This gives the protein CASGFGEEQYF.